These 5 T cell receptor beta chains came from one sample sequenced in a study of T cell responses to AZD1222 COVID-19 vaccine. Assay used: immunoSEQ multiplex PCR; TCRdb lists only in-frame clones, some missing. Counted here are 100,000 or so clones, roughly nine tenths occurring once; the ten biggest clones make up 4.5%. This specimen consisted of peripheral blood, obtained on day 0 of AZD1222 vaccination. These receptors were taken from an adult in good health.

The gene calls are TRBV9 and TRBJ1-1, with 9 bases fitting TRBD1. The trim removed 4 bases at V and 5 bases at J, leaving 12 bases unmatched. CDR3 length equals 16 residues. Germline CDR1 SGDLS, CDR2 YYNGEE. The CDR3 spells CASSSTVTGGYTEAFF. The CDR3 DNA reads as TGTGCCAGCAGCTCGACCGTAACAGGGGGCTATACTGAAGCTTTCTTT.

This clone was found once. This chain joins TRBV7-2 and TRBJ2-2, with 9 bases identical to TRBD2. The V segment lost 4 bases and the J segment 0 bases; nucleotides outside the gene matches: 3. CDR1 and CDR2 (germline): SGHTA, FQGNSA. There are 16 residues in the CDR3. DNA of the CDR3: TGTGCCAGCAGCTATAGCGGGGGTTCGAACACCGGGGAGCTGTTTTTT. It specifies CASSYSGGSNTGELFF.

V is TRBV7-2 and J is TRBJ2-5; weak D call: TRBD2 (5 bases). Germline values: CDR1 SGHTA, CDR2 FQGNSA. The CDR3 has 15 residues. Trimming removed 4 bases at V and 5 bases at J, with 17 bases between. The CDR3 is CASSSVLTRGETQYF. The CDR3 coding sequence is TGTGCCAGCAGCTCCGTACTGACCCGAGGGGAGACCCAGTACTTC.

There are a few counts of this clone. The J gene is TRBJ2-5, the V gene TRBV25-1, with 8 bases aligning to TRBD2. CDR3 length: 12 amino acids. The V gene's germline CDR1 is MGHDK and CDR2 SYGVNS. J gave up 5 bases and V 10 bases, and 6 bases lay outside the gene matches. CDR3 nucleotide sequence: TGTGCCACCCAACCGGGGGGGGAGACCCAGTACTTC. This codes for CATQPGGETQYF.

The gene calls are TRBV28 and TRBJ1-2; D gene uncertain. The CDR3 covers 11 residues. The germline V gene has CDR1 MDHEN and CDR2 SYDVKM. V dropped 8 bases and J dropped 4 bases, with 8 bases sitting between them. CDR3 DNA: TGTGCCAGCGGACGGCTCTATGGCTACACCTTC. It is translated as CASGRLYGYTF.